Presented here are 9 T cell receptor beta chains from one specimen sequenced in a study of Ad26.COV2.S vaccination and SARS-CoV-2 variants (dated by TCRdb to the early 2020s). Library creation used the immunoSEQ multiplex PCR assay. TCRdb provides this immuneACCESS table in a form limited to in-frame rearrangements. Some clones are lacking; in checked studies, under half of them reflect an unresolved V gene, and why the rest are absent is not known. The sample includes around 500,000 clones, with roughly nine tenths observed a single time. The top ten hold approximately 1.7% of the sample. The treatment or condition tag for this specimen amounts to: 19 received Ad26.COV2.S at low or high dose, single or two shots; several received placebo; per-sample allocation not given. Repertoires of vaccine and placebo recipients were sequenced from samples taken on day 63 after the first injection. The sample here was peripheral blood, taken in a trial of Ad26.COV2.S vaccine versus placebo. These receptors were obtained from a person aged 18-65 years who received the Ad26.COV2.S COVID-19 vaccine or a placebo.

The genes are TRBV7-6 and TRBJ2-1; D is perhaps TRBD2 (6 bases). The CDR3 totals 17 residues. Germline CDR1 SGHVS, CDR2 FNYEAQ. V lost 0 bases and J 0 bases, leaving 12 bases between the germline ends. Written as DNA, the CDR3 is TGTGCCAGCAGCTTAGCGGGAGGTCAGTTCTCCTACAATGAGCAGTTCTTC. It yields the protein CASSLAGGQFSYNEQFF.

There are a few counts of this clone. This sequence joins TRBV5-1 and TRBJ1-5; 7 bases align to TRBD1. The CDR3 is made up of 20 amino acids. Germline V lookup: CDR1 SGHRS, CDR2 YFSETQ. J lost 0 bases, V lost 3 bases, and 18 bases had no gene match. The CDR3 here is CASSCLQGTLSGYSNQPQHF. DNA of the CDR3: TGCGCCAGCAGCTGCCTACAGGGGACGCTGAGTGGGTATAGCAATCAGCCCCAGCATTTT.

This clone has just one count. The genes are TRBV20-1 and TRBJ2-3; no reliable D call. V was shortened by 6 bases and J by 6 bases, with 7 bases between the two germline ends. The CDR3 covers 10 residues. CDR1 and CDR2 (germline): DFQATT, SNEGSKA (reference sequence). For the CDR3, the DNA is TGCAGTGCCGAGGTCGATACGCAGTATTTT. This translates into CSAEVDTQYF.

This clone was seen just once. The chain joins TRBV4-1 to TRBJ1-2; D ambiguous. In germline, CDR1 is MGHRA, CDR2 YSYEKL. The CDR3 length is 13 residues. The V gene lost 4 bases and the J gene lost 8 bases, with 14 bases spanning the gap. The chain's CDR3 is CASSPLYRSGYTF. Here the CDR3 DNA reads TGCGCCAGCAGCCCCCTTTATAGATCCGGCTACACCTTC.

The chain links TRBV19 to TRBJ1-1, with 7 bases aligning to TRBD1. Germline CDR1 reads LNHDA; CDR2 reads SQIVND (reference sequence). The V segment lost 1 base and the J segment 1 base; nucleotides outside the gene matches: 6. This CDR3 is built from 16 residues. The CDR3 nucleotides are TGTGCCAGTAGTATAGGGGACAGACGTGAGAACACTGAAGCTTTCTTT. This codes for CASSIGDRRENTEAFF.

This clone was counted a single time. This chain joins TRBV4-3 and TRBJ2-1; 7 bases agree with TRBD1. J was trimmed by 8 bases and V by 1 base; bases with no gene match: 11. This CDR3 comprises 16 residues. Germline CDR1 LGHNA, CDR2 YSLEER. Here the CDR3 DNA reads TGCGCCAGCAGCCAAGCCCCTTGGGACAGCTCCGATGAGCAGTTCTTC. It translates to CASSQAPWDSSDEQFF.

J is TRBJ1-2 and V is TRBV7-9; 8 nucleotides line up with TRBD1. The CDR3 runs 13 residues. Germline CDR1 is SEHNR and CDR2 is FQNEAQ (reference sequence). With 5 bases clipped from V and 8 bases from J, the junction kept 7 bases outside the gene matches. CDR3 coding DNA: TGTGCCAGCAGCCCATTGGACAGGGAGGGCTACACCTTC. Translated: CASSPLDREGYTF.

Only one count was recorded for this clone. This chain joins TRBV30 and TRBJ1-2, with D perhaps TRBD1 (6 bases). Deletions cut 3 bases from V and 5 bases from J, with 19 bases between. The CDR3 is 15 residues long. CDR1 is GTSNPN and CDR2 is SVGIG in the germline V gene (reference sequence). For the CDR3, the DNA is TGTGCCTGGAGAATGAGTGGAGGGGGATGGTATGGCTACACCTTC. Amino acids: CAWRMSGGGWYGYTF.

The chain recombines TRBV11-2 with TRBJ1-2; 9 nucleotides align to TRBD1. V was clipped by 5 bases and J by 4 bases; unmatched bases: 8. CDR1 is SGHAT and CDR2 is FQNNGV in the germline V gene. The CDR3 contains 15 residues. CDR3 DNA sequence: TGTGCCAGCAGCGGACGGACAGGGGCGACCTATGGCTACACCTTC. Protein: CASSGRTGATYGYTF.